Below, 28 T cell receptor beta chains from the same sample are listed, as sequenced in a study of vaccination effects on CD4 cells after COVID-19. This table comes from immunoSEQ multiplex PCR, and its TCRdb copy is limited to in-frame clones, with some not included. The sample contains about 31,000 clones, approximately 68% of which appear only once. Sequencing in the ViraFEST assay came after antigen-specific CD4+ T cells had been expanded with viral peptide pools, which were used to stimulate PBMC. At the end of less than 12 days of culture, CD4+ T cells were isolated. Either the BNT162b2 or mRNA-1273 vaccine was given to participants in two doses. Their target antigens are unknown. This specimen consisted of CD4+ T cells from PBMCs cultured with SARS-CoV-2 spike peptides, obtained after COVID-19 vaccination. These receptors were collected from a human donor who received a COVID-19 vaccine.

The chain couples TRBV18 to TRBJ2-1, with TRBD1 matching over 8 bases. V was clipped by 4 bases and J by 6 bases; unmatched bases: 5. The germline gives CDR1 KGHSH, CDR2 LQKENI. There are 14 residues in the CDR3. This chain's CDR3 is CASSLSRGPNEQFF. CDR3 nucleotide sequence: TGTGCCAGCTCACTAAGCAGGGGGCCCAATGAGCAGTTCTTC.

The chain is built from TRBV18 and TRBJ1-1; the D gene is possibly TRBD1 (5 bases). The CDR3 is 16 residues long. The germline CDR1 and CDR2 sequences are KGHSH and LQKENI. Trimming pared 1 base from V and 7 bases from J, leaving 19 bases between. CDR3 region: CASSPLGTSAGIEAFF. CDR3 nucleotide sequence: TGTGCCAGCTCACCACTAGGGACCTCGGCAGGTATTGAAGCTTTCTTT.

The chain is built from TRBV10-3 and TRBJ2-7; 8 bases are shared with TRBD2. The CDR3 covers 13 residues. Looked up from germline, CDR1 is ENHRY and CDR2 is SYGVKD. V gave up 10 bases and J gave up 6 bases; unmatched junction bases: 11. The CDR3 loop is CATGGLAGGEQYF. DNA of the CDR3: TGTGCCACCGGGGGGCTAGCGGGCGGCGAGCAGTACTTC.

The genes are TRBV24-1 and TRBJ2-5; D may be TRBD1 (6 bases). Germline CDR1 is KGHDR and CDR2 is SFDVKD. The CDR3 extends over 12 amino acids. Between the trimmed V and J ends, which lost 5 bases and 4 bases, there was a span of 7 bases. CDR3 DNA: TGTGCCACCAGTGGAGGGGGAGAGACCCAGTACTTC. This sequence encodes CATSGGGETQYF.

This clone was picked up a small number of times. The chain joins TRBV5-1 to TRBJ2-6; D is uncertain. Germline CDR1 reads SGHRS; CDR2 reads YFSETQ. V was trimmed by 0 bases and J by 2 bases, leaving 6 bases between them. This CDR3 is 15 amino acids long. CDR3 sequence reads: CASSLGGAGANVLTF. The CDR3 DNA reads as TGCGCCAGCAGCTTGGGTGGGGCTGGGGCCAACGTCCTGACTTTC. Filled out from reference TRBV5-1 and TRBJ2-6, the complete variable domain reads KAGVTQTPRYLIKTRGQQVTLSCSPISGHRSVSWYQQTPGQGLQFLFEYFSETQRNKGNFPGRFSGRQFSNSRSEMNVSTLELGDSALYLCASSLGGAGANVLTFGAGSRLTVL.

V is TRBV3-1 (or the pseudogene TRBV3-2) and J is TRBJ2-5, with 13 bases aligning to TRBD2. The CDR3 loop spans 20 amino acids. In germline, CDR1 is LGHDT, CDR2 YNNKEL (reference sequence). Trimming cost V 0 bases and J 0 bases; bases outside gene matches: 10. CDR3 sequence reads: CASSQDGWTSGGAYQETQYF. The CDR3 nucleotides are TGTGCCAGCAGCCAAGACGGCTGGACTAGCGGGGGAGCGTACCAAGAGACCCAGTACTTC.

Only a few counts were recorded for this clone. The chain joins TRBV10-2 to TRBJ1-4, with D uncertain. The germline V gene has CDR1 WSHSY and CDR2 SAAADI. The length of the CDR3 is 12 residues. V was pared by 2 bases and J by 8 bases, with 6 bases between. DNA of the CDR3: TGCGCCAGCAGTGAGCGTCGGGAAAAACTGTTTTTT. Its protein product is CASSERREKLFF.

The CDR3 DNA is TGTGCCAGCAGCTTACTGGGCACAGATACGCAGTATTTT. It specifies CASSLLGTDTQYF. V gene TRBV7-6 combines with J gene TRBJ2-3, with unresolved D. The CDR3 runs 13 residues. Trimming took 2 bases from V and 1 from J, leaving 4 bases between them. Germline lookup yields CDR1 SGHVS and CDR2 FNYEAQ.

The V call is TRBV27, the J call TRBJ2-3; 13 bases agree with TRBD2. The CDR3 runs 16 residues. V gave up 8 bases and J gave up 5 bases; unmatched junction bases: 10. Germline CDR1 reads MNHEY; CDR2 reads SMNVEV (reference sequence). The CDR3 sequence is CASVRTSGRGGDTQYF. CDR3 bases: TGTGCCAGCGTGCGGACTAGCGGGAGAGGAGGAGATACGCAGTATTTT.

The genes are TRBV19 and TRBJ2-2; TRBD1 is a possible D gene (6 bases). CDR1 is LNHDA and CDR2 is SQIVND in the germline V gene (reference sequence). The CDR3 has 13 residues. The V and J ends lost 2 bases and 7 bases respectively, with 8 bases between them. The CDR3 region is CASSIWGLGELFF. CDR3 sequence (DNA): TGTGCCAGTAGTATATGGGGGCTCGGGGAGCTGTTTTTT. The full variable domain, completed using reference TRBV19 and TRBJ2-2, is DGGITQSPKYLFRKEGQNVTLSCEQNLNHDAMYWYRQDPGQGLRLIYYSQIVNDFQKGDIAEGYSVSREKKESFPLTVTSAQKNPTAFYLCASSIWGLGELFFGEGSRLTVL.

This clone was counted only a few times. The V gene is TRBV29-1, the J gene TRBJ1-4; 10 bases are shared with TRBD1. The length of the CDR3 is 12 residues. V shed 5 bases and J 10 bases; nucleotides not matched to a gene: 4. In germline, CDR1 is SQVTM, CDR2 ANQGSEA. CDR3 nucleotide sequence: TGCAGCGTTAGGACAGGGGGAGGAAAACTGTTTTTT. Translating gives CSVRTGGGKLFF. The variable domain in full, completed from reference TRBV29-1 and TRBJ1-4, reads SAVISQKPSRDICQRGTSLTIQCQVDSQVTMMFWYRQQPGQSLTLIATANQGSEATYESGFVIDKFPISRPNLTFSTLTVSNMSPEDSSIYLCSVRTGGGKLFFGSGTQLSVL.

V and J are TRBV9 and TRBJ2-2, with D perhaps TRBD2 (6 bases). The CDR3 consists of 15 residues. CDR1 and CDR2 (germline): SGDLS, YYNGEE. V lost 0 bases, J lost 2 bases, and 8 bases lay in between. The CDR3 DNA reads TGTGCCAGCAGCGTAGCGGGGGTAAACACCGGGGAGCTGTTTTTT. Translating it yields CASSVAGVNTGELFF.

This clone was recorded a few times. The chain couples TRBV2 to TRBJ2-2; D is tentatively TRBD1 or TRBD2 (7 bases each). The CDR3 contains 18 residues. V shed 7 bases and J shed 5 bases, with 26 bases lying between them. The germline CDR1 and CDR2 sequences are SNHLY and FYNNEI. In DNA, the CDR3 is TGTGCCAGCACTCTTATAGGGGGCGGGGACGGGAGGACCGGGGAGCTGTTTTTT. Translating it yields CASTLIGGGDGRTGELFF.

The CDR3 protein is CASSLILAVSSYNEQFF. CDR3 bases: TGCGCCAGCAGCTTGATCTTAGCGGTTAGCTCCTACAATGAGCAGTTCTTC. This sequence joins TRBV5-1 and TRBJ2-1; the D gene is possibly TRBD2 (6 bases). The CDR3 is made up of 17 amino acids. Trimming took 1 base from V and 0 from J, leaving 14 bases between them. Germline CDR1 reads SGHRS; CDR2 reads YFSETQ.

This rearrangement joins TRBV5-4 to TRBJ2-1; 8 bases fit TRBD1. V gave up 2 bases and J gave up 1 base; unmatched junction bases: 5. This CDR3 is 16 amino acids long. Germline-derived CDR1 and CDR2 are SGHNT and YYREEE (reference sequence). The CDR3 protein is CASSLSGTGSYNEQFF. CDR3 bases: TGTGCCAGCAGCTTATCCGGGACAGGATCCTACAATGAGCAGTTCTTC.

V is TRBV29-1 and J is TRBJ2-7; no firm D call. The V gene's germline CDR1 is SQVTM and CDR2 ANQGSEA. The CDR3 sequence is 11 residues long. The V gene lost 0 bases and the J gene lost 2 bases, with 2 bases spanning the gap. The CDR3, as DNA: TGCAGCGTTGAAGATCCCTACGAGCAGTACTTC. This translates into CSVEDPYEQYF.

The J gene is TRBJ1-5, the V gene TRBV6-5, with no clear D. Germline V gene data show CDR1 as MNHEY and CDR2 as SVGAGI. CDR3 length: 13 amino acids. The germline V and J ends were trimmed by 7 bases and 4 bases, with 11 bases remaining between them. The CDR3 here is CASMLSLNQPQHF. CDR3 DNA: TGTGCCAGCATGCTCAGTTTAAATCAGCCCCAGCATTTT.

The chain joins TRBV5-1 to TRBJ1-1; possibly TRBD1 for D (5 bases). Trimming stripped 7 bases from V and 1 base from J, with 17 bases between. Germline assignment: CDR1 SGHRS and CDR2 YFSETQ. This CDR3 contains 15 residues. CDR3 protein: CASGPREGGNTEAFF. In DNA form, the CDR3 reads TGCGCCAGCGGGCCCAGGGAAGGCGGGAACACTGAAGCTTTCTTT.

The chain has TRBV19 and TRBJ1-2, with TRBD1 matching over 8 bases. Trimming took 5 bases from V and 2 from J; bases not matched to a gene: 10. This CDR3 contains 16 residues. Germline CDR1 reads LNHDA; CDR2 reads SQIVND (reference sequence). The CDR3 nucleotides are TGTGCCAGTAGTTTGGCAGCAGGGGGCGCAAACTATGGCTACACCTTC. This encodes CASSLAAGGANYGYTF.

The genes are TRBV7-9 and TRBJ2-3; 9 bases align to TRBD1. Germline V gene lookup returns CDR1 SEHNR and CDR2 FQNEAQ (reference sequence). The CDR3 length is 14 residues. V shed 5 bases and J 4 bases; nucleotides not matched to a gene: 4. In nucleotides, the CDR3 is TGTGCCAGCAGCCTCAGACAGGGGGCAGATACGCAGTATTTT. This sequence encodes CASSLRQGADTQYF.

The chain links TRBV7-2 to TRBJ2-3; D is unresolved. CDR1 and CDR2 (germline): SGHTA, FQGNSA. Trimming shortened V by 4 bases and J by 6 bases, and 8 bases separated the two germline ends. The CDR3 is 12 amino acids. The CDR3 bases are TGTGCCAGCAGCTCACCGGGCGATACGCAGTATTTT. As protein: CASSSPGDTQYF.

This clone was observed a few times. The V and J genes are TRBV3-1 (or the pseudogene TRBV3-2) and TRBJ2-3; D is uncertain. Germline CDR1 LGHDT, CDR2 YNNKEL (reference sequence). The CDR3 runs to 14 residues. Trimming stripped 1 base from V and 8 bases from J, with 13 bases between. Written as DNA, the CDR3 is TGTGCCAGCAGCCAAGGCAGAGGTAGGGCTACGCAGTATTTT. Translation: CASSQGRGRATQYF.

This rearrangement joins TRBV11-2 to TRBJ2-3; 7 positions match TRBD2. The CDR3 is 17 amino acids. Germline-derived CDR1 and CDR2 are SGHAT and FQNNGV. After removal of 3 bases from V and 6 bases from J, the junction contained 15 bases not matched to a gene. The CDR3 nucleotides read TGTGCCAGCAGCTTTTTAGCTGCGGCGGGGGTATACGATACGCAGTATTTT. It is translated as CASSFLAAAGVYDTQYF.

The genes are TRBV18 and TRBJ1-2; 7 nucleotides line up with TRBD1. The CDR3 has 14 amino acids. Germline V gene data show CDR1 as KGHSH and CDR2 as LQKENI. Unmatched junction bases numbered 5, after V lost 4 bases and J lost 3 bases. Here the CDR3 reads CASSRDRVHYGYTF. CDR3 DNA sequence: TGTGCCAGCTCACGCGACAGGGTCCACTATGGCTACACCTTC.

The J gene is TRBJ2-7, the V gene TRBV7-9, with D maybe TRBD1 (6 bases). The CDR3 contains 13 residues. V was shortened by 5 bases and J by 4 bases, with 12 bases between the two germline ends. Germline CDR1 is SEHNR and CDR2 is FQNEAQ (reference sequence). CDR3 bases: TGTGCCAGCAGCCCGGGACACCGTTACGAGCAGTACTTC. Its translation is CASSPGHRYEQYF.

The chain is built from TRBV7-6 and TRBJ1-4; maybe TRBD1 (6 bases). The CDR3 length is 19 residues. Germline V CDR1 and CDR2: SGHVS, FNYEAQ. V was pared by 0 bases and J by 1 base, with 18 bases between. The CDR3 DNA sequence: TGTGCCAGCAGCTTAGCGGCGACAGGAAATCGGAAAACTAATGAAAAACTGTTTTTT. Protein product: CASSLAATGNRKTNEKLFF.

The chain employs TRBV5-1 and TRBJ2-2, with TRBD2 identical over 15 bases. The V and J ends lost 5 bases and 6 bases, in that order; junction bases with no gene match: 14. Germline V gene sequence: CDR1 SGHRS, CDR2 YFSETQ. The CDR3 sequence is 19 residues long. This CDR3 reads CASSLRTSGRAGRSGELFF. DNA for the CDR3: TGCGCCAGCAGTTTGAGGACTAGCGGGAGGGCCGGAAGGTCCGGGGAGCTGTTTTTT.

This clone was observed a handful of times. The chain links TRBV5-1 to TRBJ2-3, with D perhaps matching TRBD2 (6 bases). Germline values: CDR1 SGHRS, CDR2 YFSETQ. CDR3 length: 17 residues. The germline V and J ends were trimmed by 0 bases and 1 base, with 15 bases remaining between them. The CDR3 here is CASSLAVMGGGTDTQYF. The CDR3 nucleotides read TGCGCCAGCAGCTTGGCAGTTATGGGAGGCGGCACAGATACGCAGTATTTT.